The sequence of this T cell receptor (beta chain) was determined in a study of T cell responses to AZD1222 COVID-19 vaccine. Study in general: Second-dose intervals near 4 or 12 weeks were combined. Findings and caveats of the study: Clonal diversity was possibly underestimated, and white British individuals and females predominated among donors. Reports indicate that nearly half of spike-specific TCRs are directed at unmutated variant regions.

Concerning this clone itself: No antigen is known for it.

This CDR3 is 13 amino acids long. Germline lookup yields CDR1 LGHDT and CDR2 YNNKEL (reference sequence). The ends were cut back, 1 base at V and 8 bases at J, with 9 bases in the middle. Repertoires were generated with immunoSEQ multiplex PCR, while TCRdb's copy carries only in-frame clones and drops some. The sample records about 81,000 clones, approximately 90% being singletons. V is TRBV3-1 (or the pseudogene TRBV3-2) and J is TRBJ1-5, with no clear D. The receptor comes from an adult in good health. The source was peripheral blood, collected on day 0 of AZD1222 vaccination. In DNA form, the CDR3 reads TGTGCCAGCAGCCAAGGGGGAAAGGAGCCCCAGCATTTT. Translating it yields CASSQGGKEPQHF.